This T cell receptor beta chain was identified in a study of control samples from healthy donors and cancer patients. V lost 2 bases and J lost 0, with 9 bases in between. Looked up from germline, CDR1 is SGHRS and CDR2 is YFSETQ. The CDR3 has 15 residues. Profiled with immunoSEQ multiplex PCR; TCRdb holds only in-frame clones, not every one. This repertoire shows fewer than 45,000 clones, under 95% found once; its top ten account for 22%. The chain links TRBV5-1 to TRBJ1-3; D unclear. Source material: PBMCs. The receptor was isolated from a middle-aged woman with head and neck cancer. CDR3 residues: CASSFGTNSGNTIYF. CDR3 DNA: TGCGCCAGCAGCTTCGGCACCAACTCTGGAAACACCATATATTTT.